This is a list of T cell receptor beta chains from one sample in a study of T cells in tuberculosis. The repertoire was sequenced with immunoSEQ multiplex PCR; TCRdb's copy has only in-frame clones and lacks some. The data show about 34,000 clones, about 91% seen once. Specimen: PBMCs, collected at tuberculosis diagnosis. These receptor sequences come from an adult with tuberculosis. Each CDR3 is given with its conserved first and last residue. D genes are given only for firm matches. Clone size, where shown, is once, few, many, or a class for clones that have expanded.

size,D,J,V,CDR3,DNA
.,.,TRBJ1-5,TRBV6-1,CASIPDRRGNQPQHF,TGTGCCAGCATTCCGGACAGAAGGGGCAATCAGCCCCAGCATTTT
.,.,TRBJ2-1,TRBV27,CASRGLIPGLFHAWDEQFF,TGTGCCAGCAGGGGCCTTATCCCCGGTTTGTTTCATGCGTGGGATGAGCAGTTCTTC
.,.,TRBJ1-5,TRBV19,CASSIASPGQPQHF,TGTGCCAGTAGTATAGCCAGCCCGGGGCAGCCCCAGCATTTT
.,TRBD1,TRBJ2-5,TRBV7-2,CASSPGTEETQYF,TGTGCCAGCAGCCCGGGGACAGAAGAGACCCAGTACTTC
.,.,TRBJ2-2,TRBV4-3,CASSQGPLTGELFF,TGCGCCAGCAGCCAGGGGCCTCTCACCGGGGAGCTGTTTTTT
.,TRBD1,TRBJ1-4,TRBV6-5,CASSYSGGATNEKLFF,TGTGCCAGCAGTTACTCAGGGGGCGCAACTAATGAAAAACTGTTTTTT
few,.,TRBJ1-2,TRBV9,CASSSWDYYGYTF,TGTGCCAGCAGCTCCTGGGACTACTATGGCTACACCTTC
.,.,TRBJ1-5,TRBV21-1,CASSSYNQPQHF,TGTGCCAGCAGCAGCTATAATCAGCCCCAGCATTTT
.,TRBD1,TRBJ1-2,TRBV5-6,CASSLRTGGFYGYTF,TGTGCCAGCAGCTTGCGTACAGGGGGTTTCTATGGCTACACCTTC
.,TRBD1,TRBJ2-3,TRBV5-1,CASSSTGGITDTQYF,TGCGCCAGCAGCTCAACAGGGGGCATAACAGATACGCAGTATTTT
.,.,TRBJ2-1,TRBV2,CARKQGYEQFF,TGTGCCAGAAAACAGGGTTATGAGCAGTTCTTC
.,.,TRBJ2-1,TRBV4-1,CASREQISYNEQFF,TGCGCCAGCAGGGAACAGATCTCCTACAATGAGCAGTTCTTC
.,.,TRBJ1-6,TRBV5-8,CASSPLNRGNSPLHF,TGTGCCAGCAGCCCACTTAACCGGGGTAATTCACCCCTCCACTTT
.,TRBD2,TRBJ2-3,TRBV27,CASRPRGGFSTDTQYF,TGTGCCAGCAGGCCCCGCGGGGGATTTAGCACAGATACGCAGTATTTT
.,TRBD1,TRBJ2-2,TRBV5-4,CASSAPTGRSTGELFF,TGTGCCAGCAGCGCTCCGACAGGGAGAAGTACCGGGGAGCTGTTTTTT
.,TRBD2,TRBJ2-3,TRBV14,CASSQGGMWRGGTDTQYF,TGTGCCAGCAGCCAAGGTGGGATGTGGCGGGGGGGAACCGATACGCAGTATTTT
.,.,TRBJ2-5,TRBV6-5,CASSYPGQETQYF,TGTGCCAGCAGTTACCCCGGGCAAGAGACCCAGTACTTC
.,TRBD2,TRBJ2-3,TRBV5-4,CASSLTSGGADTQYF,TGTGCCAGCAGCCTTACTAGCGGGGGGGCGGATACGCAGTATTTT
.,.,TRBJ2-1,TRBV12-5,CASGLAGSSYNEQFF,TGTGCTAGTGGTTTGGCTGGTAGCTCCTACAATGAGCAGTTCTTC
.,TRBD1,TRBJ1-1,TRBV7-2,CASSLNRGLLTEAFF,TGTGCCAGCAGCTTAAACAGGGGGCTTCTCACTGAAGCTTTCTTT
.,TRBD2,TRBJ2-1,TRBV2,CASSGLAGALSSYNEQFF,TGTGCCAGCTCGGGACTAGCGGGGGCCCTTAGCTCCTACAATGAGCAGTTCTTC
.,.,TRBJ1-6,TRBV11-2,CASRRERGSYNSPLHF,TGTGCCAGCAGACGAGAAAGAGGCTCCTATAATTCACCCCTCCACTTT
.,.,TRBJ2-6,TRBV12-5,CASGLSGGTGANVLTF,TGTGCTAGTGGTTTGTCTGGCGGGACTGGGGCCAACGTCCTGACTTTC
.,.,TRBJ2-7,TRBV7-8,CASSLEGAGYEQYF,TGTGCCAGCAGCTTAGAAGGAGCTGGGTACGAGCAGTACTTC
.,TRBD2,TRBJ2-5,TRBV5-6,CASSEGAGVRGETQYF,TGTGCCAGCAGCGAGGGAGCGGGGGTCCGAGGGGAGACCCAGTACTTC
.,TRBD2,TRBJ2-1,TRBV11-1,CASERYGGGTNEQFF,TGTGCCAGCGAGCGATACGGGGGGGGAACCAATGAGCAGTTCTTC
.,.,TRBJ1-2,TRBV10-3,CAIDPTGTKRDLGPYGYTF,TGTGCCATCGACCCGACCGGGACTAAACGTGACCTGGGTCCCTATGGCTACACCTTC
once,.,TRBJ1-1,TRBV9,CASSAGNPNTEAFF,TGTGCCAGCAGCGCCGGGAACCCAAACACTGAAGCTTTCTTT
once,.,TRBJ1-4,TRBV30,CAWSTPGNEKLFF,TGTGCCTGGAGTACTCCCGGTAATGAAAAACTGTTTTTT
.,.,TRBJ1-1,TRBV7-3,CASSPRGGNTEAFF,TGTGCCAGCAGCCCCCGGGGGGGGAACACTGAAGCTTTCTTT
few,TRBD2,TRBJ2-3,TRBV7-3,CASSASGGPGTQYF,TGTGCCAGCAGCGCCAGCGGGGGGCCTGGTACGCAGTATTTT
.,TRBD1,TRBJ2-7,TRBV4-2,CASGSGTGGFYEQYF,TGTGCCAGCGGCTCCGGGACAGGGGGCTTCTACGAGCAGTACTTC
once,TRBD1,TRBJ1-6,TRBV6-5,CASRSSTGGYSPLHF,TGTGCCAGCAGATCATCGACAGGGGGGTATTCACCCCTCCACTTT
.,.,TRBJ2-1,TRBV6-1,CASSEGKITGVSYNEQFF,TGTGCCAGCAGTGAAGGAAAGATAACGGGGGTTTCCTACAATGAGCAGTTCTTC
.,TRBD1,TRBJ1-6,TRBV28,CASSSTGDNSPLHF,TGTGCCAGCAGCTCGACAGGGGATAATTCACCCCTCCACTTT
.,TRBD2,TRBJ2-1,TRBV30,CAWSPGTSGVASYNEQFF,TGTGCCTGGAGTCCCGGGACTAGCGGGGTCGCATCCTACAATGAGCAGTTCTTC
.,.,TRBJ1-2,TRBV25-1,CASSELSRLYYGYTF,TGTGCCAGCAGTGAATTATCTAGGTTATACTATGGCTACACCTTC
once,.,TRBJ1-1,TRBV9,CASSVGGTEAFF,TGTGCCAGCAGCGTAGGAGGGACTGAAGCTTTCTTT
.,TRBD2,TRBJ2-1,TRBV5-4,CASSLPSGGANEQFF,TGTGCCAGCAGCTTGCCTAGCGGGGGGGCCAATGAGCAGTTCTTC
.,TRBD1,TRBJ2-4,TRBV14,CASSQRTGPANIQYF,TGTGCCAGCAGCCAGCGGACAGGGCCAGCAAACATTCAGTACTTC
.,.,TRBJ1-1,TRBV4-3,CASSQARGRVTEAFF,TGCGCCAGCAGCCAAGCCAGGGGCCGGGTTACTGAAGCTTTCTTT
.,TRBD1,TRBJ2-4,TRBV2,CASNGRGQSKNIQYF,TGTGCCAGCAACGGCAGGGGGCAATCCAAAAACATTCAGTACTTC
few,.,TRBJ1-1,TRBV30,CAWSPLKEQAFF,TGTGCCTGGAGCCCCCTCAAGGAGCAAGCTTTCTTT